This T cell receptor beta chain was found in a study of blood T cell repertoires in COVID-19. About the research overall: Recovered Cohort 3 donors showed two negative PCRs, clearance, or symptom resolution.

Cohort allocation depended upon clinical history that participants reported. Germline V gene data show CDR1 as LGHDT and CDR2 as YNNKEL (reference sequence). The CDR3 has 21 amino acids. The J segment lost 3 bases and the V segment lost 5 bases, leaving 19 bases of the junction unmatched. Original analysis: Nucleated cell number was recorded as an estimate derived from reference gene primer amplification. Profiling relied on immunoSEQ multiplex PCR, and the TCRdb table lists in-frame clones only, not all of them. V, J and clone size were drawn from that table, and D and trimming were deduced from the DNA. The sample consists of roughly 200,000 clones, more than 75% of them appearing once.

Sequencing used PBMCs or T cells enriched from blood (not recorded which). The rearrangement links TRBV3-1 (or the pseudogene TRBV3-2) to TRBJ2-1; 13 bases align to TRBD2. The source of this sequence is a young man in a cohort exposed to, infected with or recovered from COVID-19 (not recorded which). CDR3 sequence: CASSKRGPGTSGKSGYNEQFF. CDR3 coding DNA: TGTGCCAGCAGCAAAAGGGGCCCCGGGACTAGCGGGAAAAGTGGCTACAATGAGCAGTTCTTC.